A single sample is the source of the 8 T cell receptor beta chains below, sequenced in a study of shared clonotypes between healthy human individuals. The data were produced by immunoSEQ multiplex PCR, yet TCRdb's version contains in-frame clones alone and is incomplete. The data hold about 1.1 million clones, with 75% to 80% observed a single time. Sequenced sample: memory CD4+ T cells from PBMCs. As to subset: CD45RA-negative fraction. The origin of the receptors is a man younger than 35 in good health. Some clones in this sample may be carry-over from other donors' samples.

V is TRBV19 and J is TRBJ2-4; TRBD2 matches at 13 bases. Losses at the gene ends were 4 bases for V and 6 bases for J; bases not matched to a gene: 9. The CDR3 sequence is 17 residues long. Germline-derived CDR1 and CDR2 are LNHDA and SQIVND (reference sequence). The CDR3 coding sequence is TGTGCCAGTAGTAAACTAGCGGGAGGGCCTTCGGGAAACATTCAGTACTTC. It is translated as CASSKLAGGPSGNIQYF.

On this clone itself: Likely a read error: the CDR3 ends without its conserved phenylalanine or tryptophan. The limits of the CDR3 on the DNA are not certain, so only TCRdb's listed CDR3 is given. The chain employs TRBV21-1 and TRBJ1-2. TRBV21-1 is tagged as a pseudogene. The CDR3 sequence runs 13 residues, both termini included. CDR3 in amino acids: CASSIPPAGIPPL.

This chain connects TRBV14 to TRBJ2-7; 8 bases align to TRBD2. CDR3 size: 16 residues. Germline-derived CDR1 and CDR2 are SGHDN and FVKESK. The V and J ends lost 1 base and 5 bases, in that order; junction bases with no gene match: 10. CDR3 sequence reads: CASSQVRGSGTNEQYF. CDR3 sequence (DNA): TGTGCCAGCAGCCAAGTTCGGGGTAGCGGGACCAACGAGCAGTACTTC. The full variable domain, with the rest looked up from reference TRBV14 and TRBJ2-7, is EAGVTQFPSHSVIEKGQTVTLRCDPISGHDNLYWYRRVMGKEIKFLLHFVKESKQDESGMPNNRFLAERTGGTYSTLKVQPAELEDSGVYFCASSQVRGSGTNEQYFGPGTRLTVT.

As to this clone: A read error may explain this, as a much larger clone is one base away. Given the absence of the conserved phenylalanine or tryptophan at the CDR3 end, a read error is likely. The chain employs TRBV11-2 and TRBJ1-2, with D perhaps matching TRBD1 (5 bases). The CDR3 is 15 amino acids. Germline CDR1 SGHAT, CDR2 FQNNGV. Trimming took off 0 bases at V and 4 bases at J, with 12 bases between the two ends. CDR3 DNA sequence: TGTGCCAGCAGCTTAGAGAGGCAGGGTGGCTATGGCTACACCCTC. It codes for CASSLERQGGYGYTL.

The V and J genes are TRBV2 and TRBJ1-2, with a tentative D call TRBD1 (5 bases). The germline V and J ends were trimmed by 10 bases and 8 bases, with 20 bases remaining between them. CDR3 length: 13 amino acids. The germline CDR1 and CDR2 sequences are SNHLY and FYNNEI. Here the CDR3 DNA reads TGTGCCACCCAAAGGGAAGCAGGGACCGGCTACACCTTC. This encodes CATQREAGTGYTF.

This chain joins TRBV7-2 and TRBJ2-7; possibly TRBD2 for D (6 bases). This CDR3 spans 16 amino acids. Germline-derived CDR1 and CDR2 are SGHTA and FQGNSA. V was trimmed by 0 bases and J by 4 bases, leaving 16 bases between them. This chain's CDR3 is CASSLAPRLEFYEQYF. The CDR3 region has the DNA TGTGCCAGCAGCTTAGCCCCGAGACTAGAATTTTACGAGCAGTACTTC. The variable domain in full, completed from reference TRBV7-2 and TRBJ2-7, reads GAGVSQSPSNKVTEKGKDVELRCDPISGHTALYWYRQSLGQGLEFLIYFQGNSAPDKSGLPSDRFSAERTGGSVSTLTIQRTQQEDSAVYLCASSLAPRLEFYEQYFGPGTRLTVT.

This rearrangement joins TRBV29-1 to TRBJ2-2; 9 bases align to TRBD2. CDR3 length: 13 amino acids. Germline CDR1 and CDR2: SQVTM and ANQGSEA. Trimming cost V 7 bases and J 6 bases; bases outside gene matches: 6. The CDR3 bases are TGCAGCGGCGGGACTAGCTTCGCCGGGGAGCTGTTTTTT. Its protein is CSGGTSFAGELFF.

This sequence joins TRBV4-2 and TRBJ2-1; 10 nucleotides match TRBD2. After removal of 4 bases from V and 4 bases from J, the junction contained 4 bases not matched to a gene. Germline lookup yields CDR1 LGHNA and CDR2 YNFKEQ. The CDR3 has 15 residues. Written as DNA, the CDR3 is TGTGCCAGCAGCCCCGGACTAGCGGATTACAATGAGCAGTTCTTC. This translates into CASSPGLADYNEQFF.